The clone carrying this T cell receptor (beta chain) was observed once. Germline V CDR1 and CDR2: SNHLY, FYNNEI. V was shortened by 2 bases and J by 6 bases, with 11 bases between the two germline ends. This CDR3 comprises 14 residues. Profiled with immunoSEQ multiplex PCR; TCRdb holds only in-frame clones, not every one. The profile shows 150,000 to 200,000 clones, around 94% of them singletons. This sample was included in a study of T cell responses to AZD1222 COVID-19 vaccine. Material: peripheral blood, obtained 28 days after the second AZD1222 dose. The V gene is TRBV2, the J gene TRBJ1-5; possibly TRBD1 for D (5 bases). The sequence came from an adult who received the AZD1222 COVID-19 vaccine. CDR3 in amino acids: CASSENQGTQPQHF. DNA for the CDR3: TGTGCCAGCAGTGAAAATCAGGGAACTCAGCCCCAGCATTTT.